This TCR beta chain was identified during a study of cytomegalovirus exposure and HLA in healthy donors. Study-level results: It emerged from a later analysis that several of the most significant clusters appeared to be linked to common viral pathogens.

From germline, CDR1 is LGHNA and CDR2 YSLEER. This CDR3 region has 15 residues. After removal of 4 bases from V and 4 bases from J, the junction contained 6 bases not matched to a gene. A word on this clone: Its antigen is as yet unknown.

PCR was performed using 60 Vbeta and 13 Jbeta primers. Sequencing was performed with immunoSEQ multiplex PCR; in TCRdb, only in-frame clones are kept and a portion is missing. The sample lists about 170,000 clones, roughly 88% seen once, with roughly 1.2% in the top ten. The TCR sequence derives from a boy aged 2-15 years in good health and CMV-seronegative. The chain employs TRBV4-3 and TRBJ2-1; 8 bases line up with TRBD2. What was sequenced was PBMCs. DNA of the CDR3: TGCGCCAGCAGCCCCCAGCGGGAGCGATACAATGAGCAGTTCTTC. It encodes CASSPQRERYNEQFF.